These 18 T cell receptor beta chains came from one sample sequenced in a study of blood T cell repertoires in COVID-19. Measured with immunoSEQ multiplex PCR; TCRdb has only the in-frame clones, and not every one. The profile covers about 150,000 clones, with roughly 80% appearing a single time and about an eighth taken by the ten largest. Sequencing was performed on peripheral blood. The receptors here all came from a woman aged 60-70 years with COVID-19, enrolled during active disease.

The J gene is TRBJ1-1, the V gene TRBV2; tentatively, D is TRBD1 (5 bases). V lost 6 bases, J lost 2 bases, and 16 bases lay in between. The CDR3 contains 15 residues. Germline V gives CDR1 SNHLY, CDR2 FYNNEI. In DNA form, the CDR3 reads TGTGCCAGCAGGGGGCCTGGGGGGAGAAACACTGAAGCTTTCTTT. It is translated as CASRGPGGRNTEAFF.

This clone was recorded only once. V usage is TRBV5-5 and J usage is TRBJ2-7; maybe TRBD2 (5 bases). Germline values: CDR1 SGHKS, CDR2 YYEKEE (reference sequence). This CDR3 has 15 amino acids. V dropped 1 base and J dropped 3 bases, with 14 bases sitting between them. The CDR3 DNA reads as TGTGCCAGCAGCTTGTCTCCAGGACTGAACTACGAGCAGTACTTC. This sequence encodes CASSLSPGLNYEQYF.

This clone has just a few counts. In nucleotides, the CDR3 is TGTGCCAGCAGCTTTAAGGGGGATAATAATTCACCCCTCCACTTT. It specifies CASSFKGDNNSPLHF. The chain links TRBV5-5 to TRBJ1-6; a weak D match, TRBD1 (6 bases). V was clipped by 2 bases and J by 5 bases, with 11 bases between them. This CDR3 contains 15 residues. Germline V gives CDR1 SGHKS, CDR2 YYEKEE (reference sequence). The full variable domain, completed using reference TRBV5-5 and TRBJ1-6, is DAGVTQSPTHLIKTRGQQVTLRCSPISGHKSVSWYQQVLGQGPQFIFQYYEKEERGRGNFPDRFSARQFPNYSSELNVNALLLGDSALYLCASSFKGDNNSPLHFGNGTRLTVT.

This clone showed up just a few times. The chain is built from TRBV4-1 and TRBJ2-7, with TRBD1 as a possible D gene (5 bases). The germline gives CDR1 MGHRA, CDR2 YSYEKL. The V gene lost 1 base and the J gene lost 3 bases, with 13 bases spanning the gap. There are 15 residues in the CDR3. The CDR3 protein is CASSQGQGRFYEQYF. Here the CDR3 DNA reads TGCGCCAGCAGCCAAGGGCAGGGAAGGTTCTACGAGCAGTACTTC.

The chain is built from TRBV6-5 and TRBJ2-3; 11 bases map to TRBD2. The CDR3 has 14 residues. Germline assignment: CDR1 MNHEY and CDR2 SVGAGI. V lost 4 bases and J lost 5; bases outside the gene matches: 2. The CDR3 spells CASSFSGGEDTQYF. DNA of the CDR3: TGTGCCAGCAGTTTTAGCGGGGGGGAAGATACGCAGTATTTT.

CDR3 protein: CSVESSDTNYGYTF. CDR3 sequence (DNA): TGCAGCGTTGAATCTTCGGACACTAACTATGGCTACACCTTC. The chain links TRBV29-1 to TRBJ1-2; maybe TRBD1 (5 bases). The length of the CDR3 is 14 residues. CDR1 is SQVTM, CDR2 ANQGSEA, per germline. The germline V and J ends were trimmed by 2 bases and 0 bases, with 10 bases remaining between them.

The chain recombines TRBV6-2 or TRBV6-3 with TRBJ1-2; D is undetermined. CDR3 size: 12 residues. CDR1 is MNHEY, CDR2 SVGEGT, per germline. V lost 2 bases, J lost 8 bases, and 9 bases lay in between. This CDR3 reads CASSYGLWGYTF. For the CDR3, the DNA is TGTGCCAGCAGTTACGGACTCTGGGGCTACACCTTC.

This clone was detected a few times. The V and J genes are TRBV6-6 and TRBJ1-1, with TRBD1 identical over 7 bases. V shed 0 bases, J shed 3 bases, and the junction held 4 bases outside the gene matches. The CDR3 consists of 15 residues. CDR1 and CDR2 from the germline V gene are MNHNY and SVGAGI (reference sequence). The CDR3: CASSYSTGMDTEAFF. CDR3 DNA: TGTGCCAGCAGTTACTCGACAGGGATGGACACTGAAGCTTTCTTT.

This clone was seen only once. V usage is TRBV11-2 and J usage is TRBJ2-7; tentative D call: TRBD2 (5 bases). The germline V gene has CDR1 SGHAT and CDR2 FQNNGV. CDR3 length: 16 amino acids. Trimming cost V 1 base and J 3 bases, with 16 bases left between them. Written as DNA, the CDR3 is TGTGCCAGCAGCTTAGTAAGGAGGACCGACCTCTACGAGCAGTACTTC. Amino acids: CASSLVRRTDLYEQYF.

The V gene is TRBV20-1, the J gene TRBJ2-5; possibly TRBD1 for D (6 bases). The length of the CDR3 is 11 residues. V was pared by 5 bases and J by 2 bases, with 6 bases between. CDR1 and CDR2 from the germline V gene are DFQATT and SNEGSKA (reference sequence). CDR3 region: CSAQGQETQYF. DNA for the CDR3: TGCAGTGCTCAGGGGCAAGAGACCCAGTACTTC.

J is TRBJ1-1 and V is TRBV29-1, with D hard to call. The CDR3 has 13 amino acids. With 6 bases removed from V and 4 bases from J, the gap between germline ends came to 15 bases. Per germline, CDR1 SQVTM and CDR2 ANQGSEA. In nucleotides, the CDR3 is TGCAGCGTCCACCCCGGACTGTCCACTGAAGCTTTCTTT. Its protein is CSVHPGLSTEAFF.

The chain recombines TRBV10-2 with TRBJ1-1, with TRBD1 matching over 8 bases. This CDR3 is 13 amino acids long. Trimming took 5 bases from V and 4 from J; bases not matched to a gene: 3. Germline-derived CDR1 and CDR2 are WSHSY and SAAADI. The CDR3 DNA sequence: TGCGCCAGCAGTCCACAGGGGGGCACTGAAGCTTTCTTT. Protein product: CASSPQGGTEAFF.

This rearrangement joins TRBV5-1 to TRBJ2-3, with D possibly matching TRBD1 (6 bases). The CDR3 runs to 15 residues. Trimming cost V 0 bases and J 2 bases, with 10 bases left between them. Germline CDR1 is SGHRS and CDR2 is YFSETQ. The chain's CDR3 is CASSLGQGTTDTQYF. CDR3 DNA: TGCGCCAGCAGCTTGGGGCAGGGGACCACAGATACGCAGTATTTT.

The chain couples TRBV27 to TRBJ2-7; 16 positions agree with TRBD2. CDR3 size: 18 residues. The J segment lost 0 bases and the V segment lost 1 base, leaving 3 bases of the junction unmatched. Germline V gene lookup returns CDR1 MNHEY and CDR2 SMNVEV (reference sequence). The CDR3 region is CASSLLGLAGGNSYEQYF. CDR3 coding DNA: TGTGCCAGCAGTTTATTGGGACTAGCGGGAGGGAACTCCTACGAGCAGTACTTC.

The chain joins TRBV12-3 or TRBV12-4 to TRBJ2-1; D is undetermined. V was clipped by 4 bases and J by 9 bases, with 7 bases between them. CDR3 size: 11 residues. This CDR3 is CASSSVSEQFF. The DNA for the CDR3 is TGTGCCAGCAGTTCAGTCAGTGAGCAGTTCTTC.

The chain joins TRBV11-2 to TRBJ2-7, with D uncertain. CDR1 and CDR2 (germline): SGHAT, FQNNGV. The CDR3 length is 14 residues. V was trimmed by 0 bases and J by 0 bases, leaving 6 bases between them. The CDR3 nucleotides are TGTGCCAGCAGCTTAGATCCCAGCTCCTACGAGCAGTACGTC. Protein product: CASSLDPSSYEQYV.

V is TRBV12-5 and J is TRBJ1-5; 7 nucleotides align to TRBD1. J lost 1 base, V lost 2 bases, and 5 bases had no gene match. Germline loops: CDR1 LGHNT, CDR2 FRNRAP. The CDR3 length is 16 residues. The CDR3 loop is CASGLLLQGSNQPQHF. The CDR3 DNA reads as TGTGCTAGTGGTTTGTTACTACAGGGGAGCAATCAGCCCCAGCATTTT.

The V call is TRBV6-5, the J call TRBJ1-3; D remains ambiguous. CDR1 and CDR2 from the germline V gene are MNHEY and SVGAGI. The CDR3 totals 16 residues. Between the trimmed V and J ends, which lost 0 bases and 4 bases, there was a span of 13 bases. The CDR3 nucleotides are TGTGCCAGCAGTTACTCGAGAACAGTTAAGGGAAACACCATATATTTT. It encodes CASSYSRTVKGNTIYF.